One sample yielded the 16 T cell receptor beta chains listed below, sequenced in a study of blood T cell repertoires in COVID-19. Profiling relied on immunoSEQ multiplex PCR, and the TCRdb table lists in-frame clones only, not all of them. This sample has about 130,000 clones, with roughly 80% found just once. The material sequenced was PBMCs or T cells enriched from blood (not recorded which). These receptors came from a man aged 45-65 years who had recovered from COVID-19.

This clone turned up a few times. The chain has TRBV20-1 and TRBJ1-5; D unresolved. The CDR3 length is 14 residues. Trimming removed 3 bases from V and 0 bases from J, with 9 bases in between. The germline V gene encodes CDR1 DFQATT and CDR2 SNEGSKA (reference sequence). CDR3 region: CSASKGVSNQPQHF. The CDR3, as DNA: TGCAGTGCTAGTAAGGGAGTTAGCAATCAGCCCCAGCATTTT.

This chain links TRBV18 with TRBJ2-3; 15 bases fit TRBD2. V dropped 4 bases and J dropped 1; count of bases not matched to a gene: 6. CDR1 and CDR2 from the germline V gene are KGHSH and LQKENI. There are 18 residues in the CDR3. The CDR3 spells CASSLPGLAGGGTDTQYF. The DNA of the CDR3 is TGTGCCAGCTCACTTCCGGGACTAGCGGGGGGCGGCACAGATACGCAGTATTTT.

The chain is built from TRBV7-3 and TRBJ1-1; the match to TRBD1 covers 9 bases. CDR1 is SGHTA, CDR2 FQGTGA, per germline. J was trimmed by 6 bases and V by 6 bases; bases with no gene match: 5. The CDR3 is made up of 13 amino acids. The CDR3 coding sequence is TGTGCCAGCAGGGAACAGGGGGCCGCTGAAGCTTTCTTT. Amino acids: CASREQGAAEAFF. Variable domain in full (rest from reference TRBV7-3 and TRBJ1-1): GAGVSQTPSNKVTEKGKYVELRCDPISGHTALYWYRQSLGQGPEFLIYFQGTGAADDSGLPNDRFFAVRPEGSVSTLKIQRTERGDSAVYLCASREQGAAEAFFGQGTRLTVV.

The V gene is TRBV12-3 or TRBV12-4, the J gene TRBJ1-1; no firm D call. V was shortened by 3 bases and J by 3 bases, with 8 bases between the two germline ends. The CDR3 covers 13 residues. The CDR3 protein is CASSLSVHTEAFF. CDR3 coding DNA: TGTGCCAGCAGTTTGTCGGTACACACTGAAGCTTTCTTT.

This clone occurred once. The chain combines TRBV13 with TRBJ2-7; the match to TRBD1 covers 8 bases. Germline-derived CDR1 and CDR2 are PRHDT and FYEKMQ (reference sequence). With 5 bases clipped from V and 2 bases from J, the junction kept 11 bases outside the gene matches. This CDR3 region has 16 residues. The CDR3 coding sequence is TGTGCCAGCAGCGTTACAGGGGGGATACACACCTACGAGCAGTACTTC. Translating gives CASSVTGGIHTYEQYF.

This chain links TRBV28 with TRBJ2-2; no clear D gene. Between the trimmed V and J ends, which lost 10 bases and 3 bases, there was a span of 6 bases. This CDR3 is built from 11 residues. CDR1 and CDR2 (germline): MDHEN, SYDVKM. The CDR3 DNA sequence: TGTGCCACCTCGGACACCGGGGAGCTGTTTTTT. It specifies CATSDTGELFF.

The V and J genes are TRBV30 and TRBJ2-7; 8 bases line up with TRBD2. The CDR3 has 16 amino acids. Germline CDR1 is GTSNPN and CDR2 is SVGIG (reference sequence). J gave up 5 bases and V 0 bases, and 12 bases lay outside the gene matches. The CDR3, as DNA: TGTGCCTGGAGTGTCGGCTGGAGCGGGGGTAGCAACGAGCAGTACTTC. Protein product: CAWSVGWSGGSNEQYF.

Here the CDR3 reads CASTLNENEKLFF. The CDR3 nucleotides read TGTGCCAGCACCCTCAACGAGAATGAAAAACTGTTTTTT. The V and J genes are TRBV7-9 and TRBJ1-4, with D uncertain. Trimming pared 7 bases from V and 5 bases from J, leaving 11 bases between. The length of the CDR3 is 13 residues. In germline, CDR1 is SEHNR, CDR2 FQNEAQ (reference sequence).

The V gene is TRBV5-4, the J gene TRBJ2-5, with 7 positions matching TRBD1. This CDR3 region has 14 residues. Germline loops: CDR1 SGHNT, CDR2 YYREEE (reference sequence). V shed 0 bases, J shed 4 bases, and the junction held 3 bases outside the gene matches. The CDR3 DNA reads TGTGCCAGCAGCTTGGGACAGGGAAGAGAGACCCAGTACTTC. This sequence encodes CASSLGQGRETQYF.

The V gene is TRBV12-5, the J gene TRBJ2-2; no reliable D call. Trimming pared 4 bases from V and 4 bases from J, leaving 4 bases between. The CDR3 covers 12 residues. Germline V gives CDR1 LGHNT, CDR2 FRNRAP. Here the CDR3 DNA reads TGTGCTAGTGGTTCCCGCACCGGGGAGCTGTTTTTT. This codes for CASGSRTGELFF.

The V call is TRBV27, the J call TRBJ2-7; 10 nucleotides match TRBD1. There are 14 residues in the CDR3. The ends lost 2 bases at V and 3 bases at J; junction bases unmatched: 1. CDR1 is MNHEY, CDR2 SMNVEV, per germline (reference sequence). The CDR3 DNA reads TGTGCCAGCAGTTTAAGGGACAGGGGCTACGAGCAGTACTTC. This codes for CASSLRDRGYEQYF.

This clone came up a few times. The chain combines TRBV11-2 with TRBJ2-3; 8 bases map to TRBD2. J lost 7 bases, V lost 5 bases, and 20 bases had no gene match. Germline assignment: CDR1 SGHAT and CDR2 FQNNGV. The CDR3 consists of 18 residues. The CDR3 coding sequence is TGTGCCAGCAGCCCAATTAACAGAGCGGGGGCGGCAGTATATACGCAGTATTTT. Its protein product is CASSPINRAGAAVYTQYF.

The DNA of the CDR3 is TGTGCCAGCAGCTTAGCAGGACTAGCGGGGGGGCAGGGCAGGGAGACCCAGTACTTC. This translates into CASSLAGLAGGQGRETQYF. V gene TRBV7-2 combines with J gene TRBJ2-5; TRBD2 aligns across 15 bases. From germline, CDR1 is SGHTA and CDR2 FQGNSA. CDR3 size: 19 residues. Trimming cost V 0 bases and J 5 bases; bases outside gene matches: 10. Full variable domain (outside the CDR3, taken from reference TRBV7-2 and TRBJ2-5): GAGVSQSPSNKVTEKGKDVELRCDPISGHTALYWYRQSLGQGLEFLIYFQGNSAPDKSGLPSDRFSAERTGGSVSTLTIQRTQQEDSAVYLCASSLAGLAGGQGRETQYFGPGTRLLVL.

The chain employs TRBV4-1 and TRBJ2-2; D might be TRBD2 (5 bases). Germline V lookup: CDR1 MGHRA, CDR2 YSYEKL. The CDR3 runs to 15 residues. Between the trimmed V and J ends, which lost 8 bases and 4 bases, there was a span of 17 bases. The CDR3 here is CASEREISGTGELFF. The CDR3 bases are TGCGCCAGCGAGAGGGAGATCTCGGGCACCGGGGAGCTGTTTTTT.

The rearrangement links TRBV23-1 to TRBJ1-6; TRBD1 matches at 7 bases. TRBV23-1 is an ORF for which the function is uncertain. The V and J ends lost 3 bases and 0 bases, in that order; junction bases with no gene match: 8. This CDR3 has 18 residues. CDR3 nucleotide sequence: TGCGCCAGCAGTCAGAAAGGGGGCCGGAGCTCCTATAATTCACCCCTCCACTTT. Its translation: CASSQKGGRSSYNSPLHF.

The chain is built from TRBV7-2 and TRBJ2-1; the match to TRBD2 covers 7 bases. The CDR3 is 13 amino acids. The germline V gene encodes CDR1 SGHTA and CDR2 FQGNSA. The V and J ends lost 3 bases and 10 bases, in that order; junction bases with no gene match: 6. This chain's CDR3 is CASSFGGKLEQFF. CDR3 nucleotide sequence: TGTGCCAGCAGCTTCGGGGGGAAGTTAGAGCAGTTCTTC.